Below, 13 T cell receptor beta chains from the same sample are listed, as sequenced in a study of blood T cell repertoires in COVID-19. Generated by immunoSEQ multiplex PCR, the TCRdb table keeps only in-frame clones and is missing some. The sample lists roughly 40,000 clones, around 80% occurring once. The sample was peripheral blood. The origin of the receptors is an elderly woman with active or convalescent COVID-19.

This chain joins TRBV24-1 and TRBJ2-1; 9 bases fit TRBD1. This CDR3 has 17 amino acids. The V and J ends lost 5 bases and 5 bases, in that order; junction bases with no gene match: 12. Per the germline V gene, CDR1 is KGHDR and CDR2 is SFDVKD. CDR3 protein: CATSALPGQGRHNEQFF. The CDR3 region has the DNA TGTGCCACCAGTGCCCTCCCGGGACAGGGTAGGCACAATGAGCAGTTCTTC.

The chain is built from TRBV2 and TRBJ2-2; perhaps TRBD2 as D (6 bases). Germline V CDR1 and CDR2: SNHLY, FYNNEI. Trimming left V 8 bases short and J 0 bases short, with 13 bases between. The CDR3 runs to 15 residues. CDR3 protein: CASGGTVSNTGELFF. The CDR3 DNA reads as TGTGCCAGCGGAGGGACGGTTTCGAACACCGGGGAGCTGTTTTTT.

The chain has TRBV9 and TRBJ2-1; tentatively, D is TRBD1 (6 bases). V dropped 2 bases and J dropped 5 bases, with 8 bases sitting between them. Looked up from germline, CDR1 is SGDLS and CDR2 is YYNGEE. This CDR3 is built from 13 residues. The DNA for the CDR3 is TGTGCCAGCAGCGTGGACAGTAACAATGAGCAGTTCTTC. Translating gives CASSVDSNNEQFF. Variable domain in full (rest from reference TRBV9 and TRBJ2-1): DSGVTQTPKHLITATGQRVTLRCSPRSGDLSVYWYQQSLDQGLQFLIQYYNGEERAKGNILERFSAQQFPDLHSELNLSSLELGDSALYFCASSVDSNNEQFFGPGTRLTVL.

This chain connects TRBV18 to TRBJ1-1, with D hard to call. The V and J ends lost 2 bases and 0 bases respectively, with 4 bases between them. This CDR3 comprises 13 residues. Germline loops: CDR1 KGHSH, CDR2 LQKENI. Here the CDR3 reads CASSPTVNTEAFF. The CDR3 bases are TGTGCCAGCTCACCAACGGTGAACACTGAAGCTTTCTTT.

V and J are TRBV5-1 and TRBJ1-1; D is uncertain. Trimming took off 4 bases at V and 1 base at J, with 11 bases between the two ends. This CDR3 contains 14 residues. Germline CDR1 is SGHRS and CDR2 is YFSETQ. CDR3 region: CASSPGSPNTEAFF. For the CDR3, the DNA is TGCGCCAGCAGCCCGGGGTCTCCGAACACTGAAGCTTTCTTT. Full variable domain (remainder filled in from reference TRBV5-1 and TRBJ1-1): KAGVTQTPRYLIKTRGQQVTLSCSPISGHRSVSWYQQTPGQGLQFLFEYFSETQRNKGNFPGRFSGRQFSNSRSEMNVSTLELGDSALYLCASSPGSPNTEAFFGQGTRLTVV.

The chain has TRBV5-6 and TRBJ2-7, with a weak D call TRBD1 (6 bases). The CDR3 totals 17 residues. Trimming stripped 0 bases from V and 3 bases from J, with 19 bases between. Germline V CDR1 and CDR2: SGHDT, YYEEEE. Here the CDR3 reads CASSLEWGPSRDYEQYF. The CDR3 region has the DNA TGTGCCAGCAGCTTGGAGTGGGGGCCCTCAAGGGACTACGAGCAGTACTTC.

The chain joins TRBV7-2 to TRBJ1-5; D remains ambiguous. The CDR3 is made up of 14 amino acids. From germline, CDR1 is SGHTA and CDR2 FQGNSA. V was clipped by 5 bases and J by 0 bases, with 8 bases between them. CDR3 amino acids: CASSDSYSNQPQHF. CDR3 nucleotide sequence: TGTGCCAGCAGCGACTCGTATAGCAATCAGCCCCAGCATTTT. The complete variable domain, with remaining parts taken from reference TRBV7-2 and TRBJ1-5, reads GAGVSQSPSNKVTEKGKDVELRCDPISGHTALYWYRQSLGQGLEFLIYFQGNSAPDKSGLPSDRFSAERTGGSVSTLTIQRTQQEDSAVYLCASSDSYSNQPQHFGDGTRLSIL.

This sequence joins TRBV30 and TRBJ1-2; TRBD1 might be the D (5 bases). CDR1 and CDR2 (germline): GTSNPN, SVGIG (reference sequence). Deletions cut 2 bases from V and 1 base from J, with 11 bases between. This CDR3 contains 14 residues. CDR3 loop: CAWSRTNLNYGYTF. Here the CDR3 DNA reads TGTGCCTGGAGTAGGACAAACCTTAACTATGGCTACACCTTC. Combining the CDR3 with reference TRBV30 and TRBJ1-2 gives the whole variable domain SQTIHQWPATLVQPVGSPLSLECTVEGTSNPNLYWYRQAAGRGLQLLFYSVGIGQISSEVPQNLSASRPQDRQFILSSKKLLLSDSGFYLCAWSRTNLNYGYTFGSGTRLTVV.

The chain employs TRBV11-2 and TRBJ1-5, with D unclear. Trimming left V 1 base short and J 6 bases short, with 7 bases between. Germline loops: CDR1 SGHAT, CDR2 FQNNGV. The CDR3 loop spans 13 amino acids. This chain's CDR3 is CASSLGDSQPQHF. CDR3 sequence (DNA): TGTGCCAGCAGCTTAGGTGATAGTCAGCCCCAGCATTTT.

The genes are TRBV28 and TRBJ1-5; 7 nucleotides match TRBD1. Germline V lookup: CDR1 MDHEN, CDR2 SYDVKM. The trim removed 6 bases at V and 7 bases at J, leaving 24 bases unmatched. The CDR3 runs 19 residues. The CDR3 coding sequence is TGTGCCAGCAGGAGGACAGCGACAGGGATCGGTAGTTACGGCCAGCCCCAGCATTTT. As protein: CASRRTATGIGSYGQPQHF.

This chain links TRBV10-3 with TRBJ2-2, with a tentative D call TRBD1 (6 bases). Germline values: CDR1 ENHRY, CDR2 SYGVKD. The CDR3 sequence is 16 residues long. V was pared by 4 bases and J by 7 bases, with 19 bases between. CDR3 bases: TGTGCCATCAGTGGGACAGATGGGGTTAGGAACGGGGAGCTGTTTTTT. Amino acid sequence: CAISGTDGVRNGELFF.

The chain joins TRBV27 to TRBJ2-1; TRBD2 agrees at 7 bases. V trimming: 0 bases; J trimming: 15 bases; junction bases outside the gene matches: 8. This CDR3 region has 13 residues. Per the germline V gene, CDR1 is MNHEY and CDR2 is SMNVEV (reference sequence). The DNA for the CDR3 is TGTGCCAGCAGTTTATCCACCGGGCGGGAGATGTTCTTC. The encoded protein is CASSLSTGREMFF.

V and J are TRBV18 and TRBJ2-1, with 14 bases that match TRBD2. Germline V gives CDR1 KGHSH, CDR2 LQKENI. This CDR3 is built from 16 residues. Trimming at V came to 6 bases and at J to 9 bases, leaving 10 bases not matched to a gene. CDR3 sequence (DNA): TGTGCCAGCTCTCCTTACGGGACTAGCGGGAGAAGTGAGCAGTTCTTC. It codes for CASSPYGTSGRSEQFF.